This T cell receptor (beta chain) was documented in a study of T cell responses to AZD1222 COVID-19 vaccine. Whole-study results and caveats: Two doses of AZD1222 preceded a rise in Spike-specific TCR breadth and depth. Nearly half of unique spike-specific TCRs reportedly avoided B.1.351 and B.1.1.7 mutated regions.

About this clone: Its cognate antigen is unknown.

This table comes from immunoSEQ multiplex PCR, and its TCRdb copy is limited to in-frame clones, with some not included. Of 110,000 to 150,000 clones in the sample, around 90% were seen once. Germline V gene sequence: CDR1 LNHNV, CDR2 YYDKDF (reference sequence). This CDR3 region has 15 residues. V was trimmed by 3 bases and J by 6 bases, leaving 17 bases between them. The source was peripheral blood, collected on day 0 of AZD1222 vaccination. This receptor was taken from an adult in good health. This sequence joins TRBV15 and TRBJ1-2, with D possibly matching TRBD1 (5 bases). The CDR3 here is CATSSSQGGLDGYTF. The CDR3 region has the DNA TGTGCCACCAGCAGTTCCCAGGGAGGGTTAGATGGCTACACCTTC.